This T cell receptor (beta chain) was sequenced during a study of cytomegalovirus exposure and HLA in healthy donors. With 3 bases clipped from V and 8 bases from J, the junction kept 7 bases outside the gene matches. The CDR3 extends over 14 amino acids. CDR1 KGHSH and CDR2 LQKENI come from the germline V gene. PCR was performed using 60 Vbeta and 13 Jbeta primers. Authors' processing steps: A later analysis tallied approximately 78 million unique TCR beta chains, 8.5 million to 11 million of them shared. Using immunoSEQ multiplex PCR, the repertoire was profiled, and TCRdb retains in-frame clones only, with some absent. The D gene and trimming were derived from the DNA, and the V and J assignments and clone size from that table. The sample consists of some 130,000 clones, over 50% of them appearing once.

The J gene is TRBJ2-1, the V gene TRBV18; 7 nucleotides align to TRBD2. This TCR came from a human donor in good health. The sample consisted of PBMCs. The CDR3 reads CASSPGGGPHEQFF. The CDR3 DNA reads as TGTGCCAGCTCACCGGGGGGAGGGCCTCATGAGCAGTTCTTC.